This T cell receptor (beta chain) was documented in a study of beta chain features in type 1 diabetes. Study-level points and caveats: Moderately but significantly shorter TCRB CDR3s were found in Type 1 diabetes patients in all four CD4+ subsets. VDJ junctions sequenced from type 1 diabetes patients showed fewer insertions and more deletions.

All of the isolated RNA was reverse transcribed, so expressed TCRB transcripts were sequenced. Libraries were prepared by immunoSEQ multiplex PCR; TCRdb keeps only in-frame clonotypes and omits some of them. The data contain roughly 280,000 clones, around 24% of them singletons. With V trimmed by 1 base and J by 9 bases, 3 bases remained unmatched. The germline V gene encodes CDR1 GTSNPN and CDR2 SVGIG (reference sequence). The CDR3 extends over 12 amino acids. Details on this clone: Its antigen remains unknown.

The sample consisted of naive CD4+ T cells from blood. This sequence originates from a woman aged 25-40 years with type 1 diabetes. The chain is built from TRBV30 and TRBJ2-1; 7 bases fit TRBD2. This CDR3 is CAWSGRESEQFF. CDR3 DNA sequence: TGTGCCTGGAGTGGGCGGGAGAGTGAGCAGTTCTTC. Supplemented by reference TRBV30 and TRBJ2-1, the full variable domain reads SQTIHQWPATLVQPVGSPLSLECTVEGTSNPNLYWYRQAAGRGLQLLFYSVGIGQISSEVPQNLSASRPQDRQFILSSKKLLLSDSGFYLCAWSGRESEQFFGPGTRLTVL.